This T cell receptor (beta chain) is drawn from a study of CD8 T cells in ankylosing spondylitis (dated 2017 in TCRdb). In the study overall: The study set out to find disease-linked TCR variants by profiling T cell receptor beta repertoires in ankylosing spondylitis patients and healthy donors. The whole study cohort included 90 to 120 healthy donors and some 27 ankylosing spondylitis patients. Peripheral blood was sampled, and synovial fluid was additionally collected from ankylosing spondylitis patients.

On this clonotype: Its antigen is still unknown. No base quality information exists; no much larger clone differs at one position.

The germline V gene supplies CDR1 LGHNA and CDR2 YNFKEQ. The CDR3 holds 19 amino acids from the cysteine to the phenylalanine. CDR3 DNA only is kept here, 57 bases in frame from base 1. V is trimmed back by 4 bases and J by 4 bases, and the junction contains 15 bases that no gene match accounts for. These reads were obtained on an Illumina HiSeq 2500. TCR beta libraries were prepared by quantitative 5'-RACE with molecular barcodes. The paper's processing steps were these. A new computational method based on a probabilistic model of VDJ rearrangement was used to identify disease-linked TCR variants. In TCRdb, the public reads were trimmed at Q25 with fastp and aligned with MiXCR, with productive beta chains retained. Each CDR3 protein appears once, grouped with its most common genes and DNA. The V and J calls reflect TCRdb's pipeline rather than the authors' work. For this sample the table gives 250,000 to 400,000 distinct CDR3 sequences, of which roughly 12% were detected only once. Of the sample, roughly 9.1% is held by the ten largest clones.

The paper as a whole reports these results and caveats: Some TCR beta motif variants had previously been reported in synovial fluid and blood of reactive arthritis patients, which suggested common disease-initiation mechanisms. Blood from ankylosing spondylitis patients appeared to be characterized by a TCR beta motif composed of about eight highly homologous amino acid variants. The disease-linked clones showed a CD8+ phenotype and occurred at relatively low frequencies in peripheral blood. The disease-linked clones were reported to be significantly enriched in matched synovial fluid samples from ankylosing spondylitis patients.

Sequencing used blood, either unsorted or a sorted T cell fraction (not recorded which). The sequence is built from TRBV4-2 and TRBJ2-3; 12 of the junction bases match TRBD2. This TCR was sampled from a female donor with ankylosing spondylitis or in good health (not recorded which). The CDR3 amino acid sequence is: CASSRGLAGGPFVADTQYF. The nucleotides are TGTGCCAGCAGCCGTGGGCTAGCGGGGGGGCCGTTTGTCGCAGATACGCAGTATTTT.